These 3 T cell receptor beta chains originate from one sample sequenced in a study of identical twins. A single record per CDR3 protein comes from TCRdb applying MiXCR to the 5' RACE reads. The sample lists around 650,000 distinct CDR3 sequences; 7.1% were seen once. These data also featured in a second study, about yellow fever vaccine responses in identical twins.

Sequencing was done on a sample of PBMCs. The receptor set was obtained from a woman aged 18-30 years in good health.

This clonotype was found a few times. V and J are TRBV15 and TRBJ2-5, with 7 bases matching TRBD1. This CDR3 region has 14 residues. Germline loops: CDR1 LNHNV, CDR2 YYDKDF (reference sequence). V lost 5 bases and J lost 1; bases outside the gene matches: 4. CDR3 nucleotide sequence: TGTGCCACCAGCGACGGGACAGCCCAAGAGACCCAGTACTTC. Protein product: CATSDGTAQETQYF.

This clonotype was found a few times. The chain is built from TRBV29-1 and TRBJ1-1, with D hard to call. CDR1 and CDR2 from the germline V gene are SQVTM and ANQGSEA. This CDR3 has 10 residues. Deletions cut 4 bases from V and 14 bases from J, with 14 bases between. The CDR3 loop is CSVGSSEEFF. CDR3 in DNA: TGCAGCGTTGGAAGTTCCGAGGAGTTCTTT.

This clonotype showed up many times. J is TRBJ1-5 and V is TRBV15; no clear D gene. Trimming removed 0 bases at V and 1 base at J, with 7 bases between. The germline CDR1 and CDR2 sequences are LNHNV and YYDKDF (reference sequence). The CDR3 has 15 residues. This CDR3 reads CATSRDDTSNQPQHF. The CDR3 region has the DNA TGTGCCACCAGCAGAGATGACACGAGCAATCAGCCCCAGCATTTT.